Given below is one TCR beta chain in context. Its antigen remains unknown. This entry belongs to a study of CD8 T cells in ankylosing spondylitis. TCRdb passed the 5' RACE reads through MiXCR, listing each CDR3 protein once. The sample lists some 250,000 distinct CDR3 sequences; roughly a quarter were seen once. With 4 bases clipped from V and 8 bases from J, the junction kept 7 bases outside the gene matches. The germline V gene has CDR1 SGHTA and CDR2 FQGNSA. CDR3 length: 14 residues. Study-wide results and limits: Researchers reportedly found disease-linked clones significantly enriched in matched ankylosing spondylitis synovial fluid.

The chain recombines TRBV7-2 with TRBJ2-1, with 8 bases fitting TRBD1. Sequencing was performed on blood, either unsorted or a sorted T cell fraction (not recorded which). The sequence came from a male donor with ankylosing spondylitis or in good health (not recorded which). CDR3 in amino acids: CASSWTDRGDEQFF. DNA for the CDR3: TGTGCCAGCAGCTGGACCGACAGGGGCGATGAGCAGTTCTTC. The entire variable domain, with the rest obtained from reference TRBV7-2 and TRBJ2-1, is as follows: GAGVSQSPSNKVTEKGKDVELRCDPISGHTALYWYRQSLGQGLEFLIYFQGNSAPDKSGLPSDRFSAERTGGSVSTLTIQRTQQEDSAVYLCASSWTDRGDEQFFGPGTRLTVL.